This T cell receptor beta chain was sequenced for a study of blood T cell repertoires in COVID-19. In the study overall: Acute and convalescent COVID-19 samples came from the United States, Italy and Spain.

Per the original data handling: Amplifying reference gene primers gave estimates of nucleated cell counts. Sequenced by immunoSEQ multiplex PCR; TCRdb stores in-frame clones only, minus some. D and trimming were read from the DNA, whereas the V and J calls and clone size are those reported in that table. Of a few hundred thousand clones in the sample, roughly 80% were seen once. This clone has a single count. V was cut by 5 bases and J by 4 bases, with 11 bases left in between. The CDR3 runs to 14 residues. Germline V gene data show CDR1 as MNHNY and CDR2 as SVGAGI (reference sequence). The material sequenced was peripheral blood. The genes are TRBV6-6 and TRBJ1-4; TRBD1 is a possible D gene (6 bases). This TCR derives from a woman aged 18 to 35 with acute or convalescent COVID-19. CDR3 coding DNA: TGTGCCAGCAGTGACAGGACGCATAATGAAAAACTGTTTTTT. It encodes CASSDRTHNEKLFF.